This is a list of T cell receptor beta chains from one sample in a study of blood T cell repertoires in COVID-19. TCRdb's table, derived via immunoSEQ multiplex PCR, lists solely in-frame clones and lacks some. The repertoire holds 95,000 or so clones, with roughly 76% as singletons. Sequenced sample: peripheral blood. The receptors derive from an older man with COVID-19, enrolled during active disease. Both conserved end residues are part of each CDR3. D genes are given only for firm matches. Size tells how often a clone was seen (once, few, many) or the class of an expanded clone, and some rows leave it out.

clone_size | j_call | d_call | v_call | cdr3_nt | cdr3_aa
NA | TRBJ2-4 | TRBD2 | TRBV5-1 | TGCGCCAGCAGCTTGGGGCTAGCGGTAGCCAAAAACATTCAGTACTTC | CASSLGLAVAKNIQYF
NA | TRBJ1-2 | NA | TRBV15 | TGTGCCACCAGCAGGGCTCAATATGGCTACACCTTC | CATSRAQYGYTF
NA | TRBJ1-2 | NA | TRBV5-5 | TGTGCCAGCAGCCCCGATATGGGGGGCTATGGCTACACCTTC | CASSPDMGGYGYTF
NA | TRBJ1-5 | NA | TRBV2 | TGTGCCAGCGGGAAGGGGCCCCAGTCCCAGCATTTT | CASGKGPQSQHF
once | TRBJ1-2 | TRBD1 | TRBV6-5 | TGTGCCAGCAGCCTTGGGACAGGGGTTGGTGGCTACACCTTC | CASSLGTGVGGYTF
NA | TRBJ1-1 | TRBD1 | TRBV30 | TGTGCCTGGAGTACCTCCCAGGTGACAGGGGGTCCAGCTTTCTTT | CAWSTSQVTGGPAFF
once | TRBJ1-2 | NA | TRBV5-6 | TGTGCCAGCAGCTTGGCAGACTATGGCTACACCTTC | CASSLADYGYTF
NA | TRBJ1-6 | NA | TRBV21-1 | TGTGCCAGCAGCCCCCGACAGGACGGTTCACCCCTCCACTTT | CASSPRQDGSPLHF
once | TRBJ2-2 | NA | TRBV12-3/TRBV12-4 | TGTGCCAGCAGTCACGGGGAGCTGTTTTTT | CASSHGELFF
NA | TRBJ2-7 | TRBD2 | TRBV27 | TGTGCCAGCAGCGTGTGGCTAGCGGGGGGCCCGAGCGAGCAGTACTTC | CASSVWLAGGPSEQYF
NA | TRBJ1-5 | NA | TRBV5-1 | TGCGCCAGCAGCTCTGGTCTAGATAGCAATCAGCCCCAGCATTTT | CASSSGLDSNQPQHF
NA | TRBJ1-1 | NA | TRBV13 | TGTGCCAGCAGCTTAGGGAGCACTGAAGCTTTCTTT | CASSLGSTEAFF
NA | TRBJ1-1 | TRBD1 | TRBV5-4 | TGTGCCAGCAGCCCAACCCAAGGACAGGGAAGATTTGCTGAAGCTTTCTTT | CASSPTQGQGRFAEAFF
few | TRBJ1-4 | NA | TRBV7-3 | TGTGCCAGCAGCTTAGACCACACACCAGGTAGCGGTAATGAAAAACTGTTTTTT | CASSLDHTPGSGNEKLFF
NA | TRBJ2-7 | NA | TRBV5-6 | TGTGCCAGCAGCTTGGTGCAGGGCCCGTACGAGCAGTACTTC | CASSLVQGPYEQYF
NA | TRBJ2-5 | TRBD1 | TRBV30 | TGTGCCTGCTCCAAATCCAGGACAGGAACTTGGGGGACCCAGTACTTC | CACSKSRTGTWGTQYF
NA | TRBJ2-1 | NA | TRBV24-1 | TGTGCCACCGCAACCACTCACAATGAGCAGTTCTTC | CATATTHNEQFF
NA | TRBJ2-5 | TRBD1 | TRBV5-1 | TGCGCCAGCAGCTTGGCAGGGGGCGGGGCCAATCAAGAGACCCAGTACTTC | CASSLAGGGANQETQYF
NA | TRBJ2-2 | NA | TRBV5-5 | TGTGCCAGCAGCTTGACGGGGGTAGGCACCGGGGAGCTGTTTTTT | CASSLTGVGTGELFF
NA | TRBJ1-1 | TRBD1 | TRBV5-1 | TGCGCCAGCAGCGTTGACCGGGACAGGGGTGCCGAAGCTTTCTTT | CASSVDRDRGAEAFF
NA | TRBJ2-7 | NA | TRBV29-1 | TGCAGCGTTGGAACTTACGAGCAGTACTTC | CSVGTYEQYF
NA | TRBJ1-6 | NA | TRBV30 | TGTGCCTGGAGTTTAGGACTGTCAGATTCACCCCTCCACTTT | CAWSLGLSDSPLHF
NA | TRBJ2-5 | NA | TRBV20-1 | TGCAGTGCTAGTTCGGGAAGAGAGACCCAGTACTTC | CSASSGRETQYF
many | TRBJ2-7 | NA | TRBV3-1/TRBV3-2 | TGTGCCAGCAGCCCCCGACACCGCTACGAGCAGTACTTC | CASSPRHRYEQYF